The next 8 T cell receptor beta chains were all read from a single sample in a study of cytomegalovirus exposure and HLA in healthy donors (dated by TCRdb to 2016 to 2017). Preparation of the library involved the immunoSEQ multiplex PCR assay. A mixture of 60 forward primers for TCR Vbeta segments and 13 reverse primers for TCR Jbeta segments was used in the multiplex PCR. Imported from immuneACCESS, the table was reduced by TCRdb to in-frame sequences with V and J called. These copies leave out some clones; in studies compared against another copy, an unresolved V gene accounts for under half, and the cause of the remainder is not known. A total of over 95,000 clones appear in this sample, more than 65% of them only once. Of the sample, 9.5% to 12% is held by the ten largest clones. The sequenced material came from PBMCs. All receptors come from a man aged 35 to 55 in good health and CMV-seropositive.

This clone was seen once. The CDR3 DNA sequence: TGTGCCAGCAGCCAAGGACAGGGTTTAGAGACCCAGTACTTC. Amino acids: CASSQGQGLETQYF. J is TRBJ2-5 and V is TRBV7-2; 8 bases are a match to TRBD1. J was trimmed by 4 bases and V by 5 bases; bases with no gene match: 6. CDR3 size: 14 residues. The germline V gene encodes CDR1 SGHTA and CDR2 FQGNSA. The full variable domain, in which reference TRBV7-2 and TRBJ2-5 provide the parts outside the CDR3, is GAGVSQSPSNKVTEKGKDVELRCDPISGHTALYWYRQSLGQGLEFLIYFQGNSAPDKSGLPSDRFSAERTGGSVSTLTIQRTQQEDSAVYLCASSQGQGLETQYFGPGTRLLVL.

The V gene is TRBV11-2, the J gene TRBJ2-7; D perhaps matches TRBD1 (6 bases). Trimming cost V 0 bases and J 1 base, with 19 bases left between them. The CDR3 runs to 18 residues. In germline, CDR1 is SGHAT, CDR2 FQNNGV. The CDR3 here is CASSLDRIGGYSSYEQYF. Here the CDR3 DNA reads TGTGCCAGCAGCTTAGATAGAATTGGGGGCTATTCATCCTACGAGCAGTACTTC. The complete variable domain, with remaining parts taken from reference TRBV11-2 and TRBJ2-7, reads EAGVAQSPRYKIIEKRQSVAFWCNPISGHATLYWYQQILGQGPKLLIQFQNNGVVDDSQLPKDRFSAERLKGVDSTLKIQPAKLEDSAVYLCASSLDRIGGYSSYEQYFGPGTRLTVT.

V and J are TRBV27 and TRBJ2-3; D possibly corresponds to TRBD2 (6 bases). The CDR3 sequence is 15 residues long. Germline values: CDR1 MNHEY, CDR2 SMNVEV (reference sequence). Trimming cost V 5 bases and J 3 bases, with 15 bases left between them. The CDR3 region has the DNA TGTGCCAGCAGTGCCTGGGGCGGGGATACAGATACGCAGTATTTT. Encoded protein: CASSAWGGDTDTQYF.

The gene calls are TRBV18 and TRBJ1-2; no definite D call. V was trimmed by 3 bases and J by 6 bases, leaving 11 bases between them. The CDR3 spans 13 residues. From germline, CDR1 is KGHSH and CDR2 LQKENI. The CDR3 DNA is TGTGCCAGCTCACCCACCACGGTAAATGGCTACACCTTC. This codes for CASSPTTVNGYTF. The full variable domain, its missing parts supplied by reference TRBV18 and TRBJ1-2, is NAGVMQNPRHLVRRRGQEARLRCSPMKGHSHVYWYRQLPEEGLKFMVYLQKENIIDESGMPKERFSAEFPKEGPSILRIQQVVRGDSAAYFCASSPTTVNGYTFGSGTRLTVV.

This clone has more than one count but fewer than ten. The genes are TRBV7-2 and TRBJ1-5; D is unclear. The CDR3 spans 19 residues. CDR1 is SGHTA, CDR2 FQGNSA, per germline. The V and J ends lost 2 bases and 0 bases respectively, with 20 bases between them. The CDR3, as DNA: TGTGCCAGCAGCTTATGGCGAGGCACGCGGAGATATAGCAATCAGCCCCAGCATTTT. Residues: CASSLWRGTRRYSNQPQHF.

This sequence joins TRBV7-2 and TRBJ2-5; TRBD2 is a possible D gene (6 bases). The V and J ends lost 4 bases and 2 bases respectively, with 17 bases between them. This CDR3 contains 16 residues. Germline CDR1 SGHTA, CDR2 FQGNSA. The DNA of the CDR3 is TGTGCCAGCAGCTCCCTCCGGAGGGTTGGACAAGAGACCCAGTACTTC. As protein: CASSSLRRVGQETQYF.

The chain carries TRBV4-3 and TRBJ2-5; D possibly corresponds to TRBD2 (6 bases). The CDR3 length is 16 residues. Germline V gene lookup returns CDR1 LGHNA and CDR2 YSLEER. The ends were cut back, 0 bases at V and 0 bases at J, with 11 bases in the middle. The CDR3: CASSQEEGSYQETQYF. Here the CDR3 DNA reads TGCGCCAGCAGCCAAGAGGAGGGTTCGTACCAAGAGACCCAGTACTTC.

This clone was recorded a few times. The chain employs TRBV6-5 and TRBJ2-5; 12 bases align to TRBD2. V gave up 5 bases and J gave up 4 bases; unmatched junction bases: 5. In germline, CDR1 is MNHEY, CDR2 SVGAGI. The length of the CDR3 is 15 residues. The CDR3 DNA sequence: TGTGCCAGCAGTCCCGGGACTAGCGGGTCAGAGACCCAGTACTTC. As protein: CASSPGTSGSETQYF.